The rows below give T cell receptor beta chains drawn from one sample of a study of shared clonotypes between healthy human individuals. Sequenced by immunoSEQ multiplex PCR; TCRdb stores in-frame clones only, minus some. The table has approximately 2,000,000 clones, just over 90% seen once. Sequencing used naive CD8+ T cells from PBMCs. These receptors came from a man aged 18 to 29 in good health. Some clones in this sample may be carry-over from other donors' samples. The CDR3 runs from the conserved cysteine through the conserved F or W. D genes are given only for firm matches. Some rows mark clone size as missing; the rest say once, few, many or name a class of expanded clone.

v_call	d_call	j_call	clone_size	cdr3_aa	cdr3_nt
TRBV6-1	TRBD2	TRBJ2-1	-	CASSPRLAVYNEQFF	TGTGCCAGCAGTCCCCGACTAGCGGTTTACAATGAGCAGTTCTTC
TRBV7-9	TRBD2	TRBJ2-7	-	CASSIRLAEGSYEQYF	TGTGCCAGCAGCATAAGACTAGCGGAGGGCTCCTACGAGCAGTACTTC
TRBV16	-	TRBJ2-2	few	CASSQVPSRELFF	TGTGCCAGCAGCCAAGTGCCCTCCAGGGAGCTGTTTTTT
TRBV27	-	TRBJ1-2	-	CASSLGLGVRAYGYTF	TGTGCCAGCAGTTTAGGTTTAGGGGTACGGGCGTATGGCTACACCTTC
TRBV11-2	-	TRBJ2-7	-	CASSFTEQRYEQYF	TGTGCCAGCAGCTTCACGGAACAGCGATACGAGCAGTACTTC
TRBV28	TRBD2	TRBJ2-1	-	CASSWTAGTSGRNEQFF	TGTGCCAGCAGCTGGACAGCCGGGACTAGCGGCCGCAATGAGCAGTTCTTC
TRBV6-6	-	TRBJ2-7	-	CASSYSGQLNYEQYF	TGTGCCAGCAGTTACTCGGGGCAGCTTAACTACGAGCAGTACTTC
TRBV2	-	TRBJ1-1	few	CASREQNTEAFF	TGTGCCAGCAGAGAACAGAACACTGAAGCTTTCTTT
TRBV7-9	-	TRBJ2-7	-	CASSDRTSYEQYF	TGTGCCAGCAGCGACAGGACCTCCTACGAGCAGTACTTC
TRBV27	TRBD1	TRBJ1-2	-	CASGGQGSYGYTF	TGTGCCAGCGGCGGACAGGGTAGCTATGGCTACACCTTC
TRBV4-1	-	TRBJ2-7	-	CASSQDWGSGHYEQYF	TGCGCCAGCAGCCAAGATTGGGGTAGCGGCCACTACGAGCAGTACTTC
TRBV9	TRBD2	TRBJ2-1	-	CASSASGSNNEQFF	TGTGCCAGCAGTGCTAGCGGGAGCAACAATGAGCAGTTCTTC
TRBV2	-	TRBJ1-2	once	CASTPRPTKYGYTF	TGTGCGTCCACCCCTCGCCCAACAAAGTATGGCTACACCTTC
TRBV14	-	TRBJ1-1	-	CASSQGPGLEAFF	TGTGCCAGCAGCCAAGGTCCCGGACTTGAAGCTTTCTTT
TRBV21-1	-	TRBJ2-7	-	CASTIPGQGSEQYF	TGTGCCAGCACTATACCGGGACAGGGATCCGAGCAGTACTTC
TRBV13	-	TRBJ2-5	-	CASSPVGEETQYF	TGTGCTAGCAGCCCCGTTGGGGAAGAGACCCAGTACTTC